Listed below are T cell receptor beta chains from one sample, sequenced in a study of graft-versus-host responses after intestinal transplantation. No antigen has been identified for these receptors. Here immunoSEQ multiplex PCR was the method, and the copy in TCRdb shows in-frame clones only, minus some. The table has around 70,000 clones, 89% seen once. This material consisted of unstimulated CD8+ T cells sorted from spleen or lymph node cells, taken before intestinal transplant. The source is a human donor who received an intestinal transplant. Each CDR3 is given with its conserved first and last residue. The D gene is left open where the match is weak. Size is omitted from some rows. Given values are once, few, many or a class for expanded clones.

TRBD1	once	TRBV9	TRBJ2-3	TGTGCCAGCAGCGTAGATCCGGGTGTACAGGGGGCCGCAGATACGCAGTATTTT	CASSVDPGVQGAADTQYF
TRBD1	NA	TRBV2	TRBJ2-1	TGTGCCAGCAGAACCGGGACAGGGAGAGGACCCATTTTGGATGAGCAGTTCTTC	CASRTGTGRGPILDEQFF
NA	NA	TRBV5-6	TRBJ2-1	TGTGCCAGCAGCTTACCCGGTTACAATGAGCAGTTCTTC	CASSLPGYNEQFF
TRBD1	NA	TRBV11-2	TRBJ2-2	TGTGCCAGCACCCTACTATGGGACAGGTTTCGGACCTACACCGGGGAGCTGTTTTTT	CASTLLWDRFRTYTGELFF
NA	NA	TRBV27	TRBJ2-1	TGTGCCAGCAGTTTTCCCTCCAATGAGCAGTTCTTC	CASSFPSNEQFF
TRBD1	NA	TRBV25-1	TRBJ1-2	TGTGCCAGCAGTTTCTCCGGGACAGGGGAATACACCTTC	CASSFSGTGEYTF
TRBD2	NA	TRBV7-8	TRBJ2-3	TGTGCCAGCAGCTTAGAATTGGAGCGGGAGATAGCAGATACGCAGTATTTT	CASSLELEREIADTQYF
NA	NA	TRBV20-1	TRBJ1-1	TGCAGTGCTAGGGGGCTGGCTGAAGCTTTCTTT	CSARGLAEAFF
NA	NA	TRBV5-6	TRBJ1-2	TGTGCCAGCAGCTTTGATGCAGATGGCTACACCTTC	CASSFDADGYTF
TRBD1	once	TRBV9	TRBJ1-1	TGTGCCAGCAGCGGAGAGGGGGCCATAGCTTTCTTT	CASSGEGAIAFF
NA	NA	TRBV28	TRBJ2-1	TGTGCCAGCAGTTTTTGGGGGCCCTCCTACAATGAGCAGTTCTTC	CASSFWGPSYNEQFF
NA	NA	TRBV6-6	TRBJ2-5	TGTGCCAGCAGTTACTCGATTACGGGAAAAGAGACCCAGTACTTC	CASSYSITGKETQYF
NA	once	TRBV28	TRBJ2-1	TGTGCCAGCAGGGTCGACAGCTCCTACAATGAGCAGTTCTTC	CASRVDSSYNEQFF
NA	NA	TRBV5-1	TRBJ2-5	TGCGCCAGCAGCTTGTCGGGTACAGGGAAGGACCAAGAGACCCAGTACTTC	CASSLSGTGKDQETQYF
NA	NA	TRBV5-1	TRBJ2-5	TGCGCCAGCAGCTTGGCCGCCTTCCCGAGGGAGACCCAGTACTTC	CASSLAAFPRETQYF
NA	once	TRBV14	TRBJ2-5	TGTGCCAGCAGCCAAGACTGGACAGAAATACAAGAGACCCAGTACTTC	CASSQDWTEIQETQYF
NA	NA	TRBV6-5	TRBJ2-5	TGTGCCACCAAGGGGGAGACCCAGTACTTC	CATKGETQYF
TRBD1	NA	TRBV29-1	TRBJ1-1	TGCAGCGTTAGGGACAGGGGAGGCACTGAAGCTTTCTTT	CSVRDRGGTEAFF
NA	NA	TRBV5-1	TRBJ1-1	TGCGCCAGCAGCTTGGGAGGAGGCCTTGAAGCTTTCTTT	CASSLGGGLEAFF
NA	NA	TRBV27	TRBJ1-1	TGTGCCAGCAGTTTGAGCCGGGTAAACACTGAAGCTTTCTTT	CASSLSRVNTEAFF
NA	NA	TRBV19	TRBJ1-5	TGTGCCAGTAGTATAGTCCGGGACATCGAACGTGGGGGTAGCAATCAGCCCCAGCATTTT	CASSIVRDIERGGSNQPQHF
TRBD1	NA	TRBV15	TRBJ1-3	TGTGCCACCAGCAGACTGCCGGGACAGATCTCTGGAAACACCATATATTTT	CATSRLPGQISGNTIYF
TRBD2	once	TRBV7-8	TRBJ2-2	TGTGCCAGCAGCGCCCGGTCTAGCGGGAGTACGTGGATTGGTTCAGGGGAGCTGTTTTTT	CASSARSSGSTWIGSGELFF
NA	NA	TRBV10-2	TRBJ2-7	TGCGCCAGCAGTGAGCGTGCTAGCGCTCAAGGGGAGCAGTACTTC	CASSERASAQGEQYF
TRBD2	once	TRBV4-2	TRBJ2-5	TGTGCCAGCAGCCAAGATTCGACTAGCGGGGGGGTCATGGGGACCCAGTACTTC	CASSQDSTSGGVMGTQYF
NA	NA	TRBV6-6	TRBJ1-5	TGTGCCAGCAGGCCCGACACAATTTGGGATCAGCCCCAGCATTTT	CASRPDTIWDQPQHF
NA	NA	TRBV9	TRBJ2-2	TGTGCCAGCAGCGTAGGAATAGCCCACGAGGCAGCCGGGGAGCTGTTTTTT	CASSVGIAHEAAGELFF
NA	NA	TRBV29-1	TRBJ2-7	TGCAGCGTTGAGGTCGTGGGGGGCTACGAGCAGTACTTC	CSVEVVGGYEQYF
NA	NA	TRBV28	TRBJ1-2	TGTGCCAGCAGTTTAACCGGGGTCTATGGCTACACCTTC	CASSLTGVYGYTF
TRBD2	NA	TRBV6-1	TRBJ2-7	TGTGCCAGCAGTGGAAGGGAGGGGACCGCCTCCTACGAGCAGTACTTC	CASSGREGTASYEQYF
NA	NA	TRBV6-4	TRBJ2-3	TGTGCCAGCAGTGACACCAGGGGGGCCACAGATACGCAGTATTTT	CASSDTRGATDTQYF
NA	NA	TRBV13	TRBJ2-7	TGTGCCAGCAGCTCCACACGACTGACCTACGAGCAGTACTTC	CASSSTRLTYEQYF
TRBD1	NA	TRBV15	TRBJ2-1	TGTGCCACCAGCAACCCAGATGACAGGGCCTACCGTAATGAGCAGTTCTTC	CATSNPDDRAYRNEQFF
NA	NA	TRBV5-1	TRBJ2-3	TGCGCCAGCAGCTACCCCCGGGAAAGGCGTCCAGATACGCAGTATTTT	CASSYPRERRPDTQYF
NA	NA	TRBV10-1	TRBJ1-2	TGCGCCAGCAAAGGCACCACAACGCCGAGGGTCTATGGCTACACCTTC	CASKGTTTPRVYGYTF
TRBD1	NA	TRBV6-5	TRBJ1-6	TGTGCCAGCAGTCCTGGGACAGGGGGTTCACCCCTCCACTTT	CASSPGTGGSPLHF
NA	NA	TRBV10-3	TRBJ2-3	TGTGCCATCAGTGAATTCTGGGGGCAGGCGAACACAGATACGCAGTATTTT	CAISEFWGQANTDTQYF
NA	NA	TRBV5-1	TRBJ2-7	TGCGCCAGCAGTCAGGGGGGAAACTACGAGCAGTACTTC	CASSQGGNYEQYF
TRBD1	NA	TRBV13	TRBJ1-3	TGTGCCAGCAGCCTCCGGGACAGATTATATTTT	CASSLRDRLYF
NA	NA	TRBV27	TRBJ2-1	TGTGCCAGCAGTTTATATAACAATGAGCAGTTCTTC	CASSLYNNEQFF
NA	NA	TRBV19	TRBJ2-2	TGTGCCAGTAGTATTCCACAGGGTCTTTTGGCCGGGGAGCTGTTTTTT	CASSIPQGLLAGELFF
NA	NA	TRBV28	TRBJ2-1	TGTGCCAGCAGTTATCGGGATGAGCAGTTCTTC	CASSYRDEQFF
NA	NA	TRBV7-6	TRBJ2-3	TGTGCCAGCAGCTTCCTAGCGTGTGCTAGCACAGATACGCAGTATTTT	CASSFLACASTDTQYF
NA	NA	TRBV29-1	TRBJ2-7	TGCAGCGTCGAAACTCTTAACTCCTACGAGCAGTACTTC	CSVETLNSYEQYF
TRBD1	NA	TRBV2	TRBJ1-6	TGTGCCAGCACGACCAAGACAGGGGGCGCCGGTTCACCCCTCCACTTT	CASTTKTGGAGSPLHF
TRBD1	NA	TRBV4-1	TRBJ1-3	TGCGCCAGCAGCCGATCCCCAGGGGGCCTGCTCTCTGGAAACACCATATATTTT	CASSRSPGGLLSGNTIYF
NA	NA	TRBV18	TRBJ2-2	TGTGCCAGCTCGCTCCACAGGGTAGCCGGGGAGCTGTTTTTT	CASSLHRVAGELFF
TRBD1	NA	TRBV28	TRBJ2-2	TGTGCCAGCAGTACGAACAGGGGGCACACCGGGGAGCTGTTTTTT	CASSTNRGHTGELFF
TRBD2	few	TRBV6-4	TRBJ2-3	TGTGCCAGCAGCGACATAGCGGGGGGGCCTTCCACAGATACGCAGTATTTT	CASSDIAGGPSTDTQYF
NA	NA	TRBV7-2	TRBJ2-7	TGTGCCAGCAGCTTAGTCGAGGACAGCTACTACGAGCAGTACTTC	CASSLVEDSYYEQYF
TRBD2	NA	TRBV10-3	TRBJ2-1	TGTGCCATCGGGCCTACTCGGCGGGAGGGGTACAATGAGCAGTTCTTC	CAIGPTRREGYNEQFF
TRBD1	few	TRBV9	TRBJ2-1	TGTGCCAGCAGTGACAAGGACAGGGGGAGCTCCTACAATGAGCAGTTCTTC	CASSDKDRGSSYNEQFF
NA	NA	TRBV6-1	TRBJ1-2	TGTGCCAGCAGTGCTCCTGGGTCCCACCCCACAGGTCATGGCTACACCTTC	CASSAPGSHPTGHGYTF
TRBD1	NA	TRBV5-1	TRBJ2-2	TGCGCCAGCAGGCTCGACAGGGCCACCGGGGAGCTGTTTTTT	CASRLDRATGELFF
NA	once	TRBV29-1	TRBJ1-1	TGCAGCACCCTCGGGGGCACTGAAGCTTTCTTT	CSTLGGTEAFF
NA	NA	TRBV5-6	TRBJ2-7	TGTGCCAGCAGCTTGGGACTGTCGAACGAGCAGTACTTC	CASSLGLSNEQYF
TRBD2	NA	TRBV2	TRBJ2-7	TGTGCCAGCAGTGTAACTAGCGGGACAAGGTACGAGCAGTACTTC	CASSVTSGTRYEQYF
TRBD2	NA	TRBV28	TRBJ2-7	TGTGCCAGTGCCTCCAGCGGGGGGTTCTACGAGCAGTACTTC	CASASSGGFYEQYF
NA	NA	TRBV11-2	TRBJ1-6	TGTGCCAGCAGCTTAAGTACAGGGTGGTCACCCCTCCACTTT	CASSLSTGWSPLHF
NA	NA	TRBV7-2	TRBJ1-2	TGTGCCAGCAGCCGTACAGCTGTATCTAACTATGGCTACACCTTC	CASSRTAVSNYGYTF